A selection of T cell receptor beta chains follows, all from one sample in a study of cytomegalovirus exposure and HLA in healthy donors. Some clones are missing from TCRdb's copy, which holds only in-frame ones; the method was immunoSEQ multiplex PCR. The sample lists some 150,000 clones; 70% to 85% were seen once. The sample comprised PBMCs. Receptor source: a man aged 30 to 45 in good health and CMV-seropositive. The CDR3 runs from the conserved cysteine through the conserved F or W.

TRBJ2-2,TRBV7-9,CASSLAAGGNTGELFF
TRBJ1-5,TRBV6-1,CASSEGVGGQPQHF
TRBJ1-1,TRBV29-1,CSVNQGPEAFF
TRBJ2-5,TRBV2,CASSMGLAETQYF
TRBJ1-1,TRBV6-5,CASREGGTEAFF
TRBJ2-1,TRBV27,CASSPPLGAGPNNEQFF
TRBJ1-6,TRBV5-4,CASSSDRDSYNSPLHF
TRBJ2-5,TRBV27,CASSLNGGQETQYF
TRBJ2-4,TRBV29-1,CSVGSVLAKNIQYF
TRBJ2-3,TRBV6-1,CASSETGGPDTQYF
TRBJ2-3,TRBV29-1,CSVEKVSGGPDTQYF
TRBJ2-5,TRBV4-3,CASSQDLGQETQYF
TRBJ1-6,TRBV14,CASSQDLGSYNSPLHF
TRBJ2-3,TRBV4-3,CASSQDVQGIPDTQYF
TRBJ1-3,TRBV10-3,CAISGTGGDGLRNTIYF
TRBJ1-1,TRBV15,CATSRGQGRNTEAFF
TRBJ1-6,TRBV7-9,CASSHGQGHSPLHF
TRBJ2-7,TRBV4-1,CASSQDPGAYEQYF
TRBJ1-4,TRBV14,CASSQDGHETGAEKLFF
TRBJ2-7,TRBV25-1,CASSAPGQGAKQYF
TRBJ1-2,TRBV27,CASTPTGASNYGYTF
TRBJ2-7,TRBV28,CASIPTSGTAISYEQYF
TRBJ2-5,TRBV27,CASSFIRQGATYQETQYF
TRBJ1-3,TRBV4-3,CASSQDVQGTGNTIYF
TRBJ2-5,TRBV11-2,CASSIVGGSGETQYF
TRBJ2-7,TRBV29-1,CSVEGTGVDEQYF
TRBJ1-2,TRBV5-4,CASSPGTVANYGYTF
TRBJ2-7,TRBV29-1,CSTRTVLAYEQYF
TRBJ2-1,TRBV20-1,CSASGGNEQFF
TRBJ2-7,TRBV7-6,CASSPRQGAREQYF
TRBJ2-2,TRBV13,CASSTRTVNTGELFF
TRBJ2-1,TRBV19,CASSIRAGEQFF